The 18 T cell receptor beta chains below all came from one sample that was sequenced in a study of cytomegalovirus exposure and HLA in healthy donors. With 60 Vbeta and 13 Jbeta primers, the PCR was carried out. Sequencing was performed with immunoSEQ multiplex PCR; in TCRdb, only in-frame clones are kept and a portion is missing. The table includes about 150,000 clones, 60% to 70% detected once. Specimen: PBMCs. These receptors all come from a woman aged 55-70 years in good health and CMV-seropositive.

The DNA for the CDR3 is TGTGCCAGCAGCCTGACAGGGGAGGCACGGGAGACCCAGTACTTC. The encoded protein is CASSLTGEARETQYF. This chain links TRBV5-6 with TRBJ2-5; 8 bases are a match to TRBD1. This CDR3 has 15 amino acids. Trimming removed 4 bases from V and 5 bases from J; junction bases left unmatched: 10. CDR1 is SGHDT, CDR2 YYEEEE, per germline.

The V and J genes are TRBV28 and TRBJ1-2; perhaps TRBD1 as D (5 bases). CDR3 length: 13 amino acids. CDR1 and CDR2 (germline): MDHEN, SYDVKM. With 8 bases removed from V and 4 bases from J, the gap between germline ends came to 14 bases. CDR3 protein: CASRLGQGYGYTF. The CDR3 DNA sequence: TGTGCCAGCCGCTTGGGGCAGGGCTATGGCTACACCTTC.

A few counts support this clone. The J gene is TRBJ1-1, the V gene TRBV5-6, with TRBD1 identical over 10 bases. Germline lookup yields CDR1 SGHDT and CDR2 YYEEEE. The CDR3 loop spans 14 amino acids. V lost 4 bases and J lost 10; bases outside the gene matches: 10. The CDR3 nucleotides are TGTGCCAGCAGCCTCCGGGACAGGGGCGGGGTAGCTTTCTTT. Amino acid sequence: CASSLRDRGGVAFF.

The V gene is TRBV7-2, the J gene TRBJ2-1; D is possibly TRBD2 (6 bases). Per the germline V gene, CDR1 is SGHTA and CDR2 is FQGNSA. The V end was cut by 4 bases, the J end by 0 bases, with 16 bases between. The CDR3 has 17 residues. CDR3 coding DNA: TGTGCCAGCAGCTACCGGGAGCCGCTCAGCTCCTACAATGAGCAGTTCTTC. This gives the protein CASSYREPLSSYNEQFF.

J is TRBJ2-1 and V is TRBV9, with D possibly TRBD2 on 5 matching bases. Trimming shortened V by 0 bases and J by 6 bases, and 10 bases separated the two germline ends. Germline loops: CDR1 SGDLS, CDR2 YYNGEE. CDR3 length equals 14 residues. CDR3 bases: TGTGCCAGCAGCGTAGAATCACGGGGCAATGAGCAGTTCTTC. Amino acid sequence: CASSVESRGNEQFF.

The CDR3 DNA follows: TGTGCCAGCAGCCTGGGACAGGGTGGGGAGCAGTACTTC. This encodes CASSLGQGGEQYF. V and J are TRBV6-5 and TRBJ2-7, with 9 bases matching TRBD1. J gave up 7 bases and V 6 bases, and 7 bases lay outside the gene matches. CDR1 is MNHEY, CDR2 SVGAGI, per germline. The CDR3 has 13 residues.

The chain couples TRBV6-1 to TRBJ1-5, with 8 bases matching TRBD1. The CDR3 is 17 amino acids. V was pared by 1 base and J by 5 bases, with 10 bases of the junction left unmatched. The germline V gene encodes CDR1 MNHNS and CDR2 SASEGT. CDR3 nucleotide sequence: TGTGCCAGCAGTGAAGATGTTAGGACAGGGCCATATCAGCCCCAGCATTTT. It specifies CASSEDVRTGPYQPQHF.

This clone has more than one count but fewer than ten. This sequence joins TRBV5-1 and TRBJ2-5, with no clear D. CDR1 is SGHRS, CDR2 YFSETQ, per germline. V gave up 4 bases and J gave up 5 bases, with 12 bases separating them. The length of the CDR3 is 13 residues. The CDR3: CASSPRVLETQYF. DNA of the CDR3: TGCGCCAGCAGCCCCCGGGTGTTGGAGACCCAGTACTTC.

To note about this clone: Distinct nucleotide sequences in the sample also encode this CDR3. The genes are TRBV7-2 and TRBJ2-2; 10 positions match TRBD1. Germline CDR1 and CDR2: SGHTA and FQGNSA. With 5 bases clipped from V and 4 bases from J, the junction kept 4 bases outside the gene matches. The CDR3 runs 15 residues. The CDR3 here is CASSLRTGGTGELFF. CDR3 DNA: TGTGCCAGCAGCCTTCGGACAGGGGGCACCGGGGAGCTGTTTTTT.

The V and J genes are TRBV7-8 and TRBJ2-1; D perhaps matches TRBD1 (6 bases). This CDR3 spans 16 amino acids. Per germline, CDR1 SGHVS and CDR2 FQNEAQ. V dropped 5 bases and J dropped 0 bases, with 14 bases sitting between them. The CDR3 reads CASSHGRGSSYNEQFF. CDR3 coding DNA: TGTGCCAGCAGCCACGGTAGGGGGAGCTCCTACAATGAGCAGTTCTTC. Supplemented by reference TRBV7-8 and TRBJ2-1, the full variable domain reads GAGVSQSPRYKVAKRGQDVALRCDPISGHVSLFWYQQALGQGPEFLTYFQNEAQLDKSGLPSDRFFAERPEGSVSTLKIQRTQQEDSAVYLCASSHGRGSSYNEQFFGPGTRLTVL.

This clone was recorded only once. The V and J genes are TRBV10-3 and TRBJ1-1; 12 nucleotides match TRBD1. Per germline, CDR1 ENHRY and CDR2 SYGVKD. The CDR3 has 15 amino acids. V shed 6 bases and J 3 bases; nucleotides not matched to a gene: 5. CDR3 nucleotides: TGTGCCATCAGCGGGACAGGGGGCGCAGACACTGAAGCTTTCTTT. It yields the protein CAISGTGGADTEAFF.

The gene calls are TRBV7-2 and TRBJ2-5, with a tentative D call TRBD2 (5 bases). The germline CDR1 and CDR2 sequences are SGHTA and FQGNSA. The CDR3 extends over 15 amino acids. V lost 2 bases to trimming and J lost 1 base, with 11 bases between them. The chain's CDR3 is CASSLMLAFQETQYF. CDR3 nucleotide sequence: TGTGCCAGCAGCTTAATGCTAGCTTTCCAAGAGACCCAGTACTTC.

This sequence joins TRBV5-1 and TRBJ2-5; the match to TRBD2 covers 9 bases. Trimming cost V 3 bases and J 4 bases; bases outside gene matches: 4. The germline gives CDR1 SGHRS, CDR2 YFSETQ. This CDR3 is built from 14 residues. The CDR3 is CASSSGTSPETQYF. CDR3 DNA: TGCGCCAGCAGCTCAGGGACTAGCCCAGAGACCCAGTACTTC.

The V call is TRBV9, the J call TRBJ2-7; TRBD2 matches 7 bases. The V segment lost 0 bases and the J segment 6 bases; nucleotides outside the gene matches: 6. CDR1 and CDR2 (germline): SGDLS, YYNGEE. This CDR3 has 14 amino acids. The CDR3 reads CASSVEPGGGEQYF. The CDR3 bases are TGTGCCAGCAGCGTAGAACCGGGGGGAGGCGAGCAGTACTTC.

This clone was seen just once. The rearrangement uses TRBV19 and TRBJ1-5, with no clear D. The CDR3 extends over 14 amino acids. The V gene lost 4 bases and the J gene lost 0 bases, with 7 bases spanning the gap. The V gene's germline CDR1 is LNHDA and CDR2 SQIVND (reference sequence). In DNA, the CDR3 is TGTGCCAGTAGTACACTGAATAGCAATCAGCCCCAGCATTTT. Translated, it gives CASSTLNSNQPQHF.

The V and J genes are TRBV19 and TRBJ1-1; no clear D gene. CDR3 size: 14 residues. Trimming shortened V by 3 bases and J by 11 bases, and 19 bases separated the two germline ends. In germline, CDR1 is LNHDA, CDR2 SQIVND (reference sequence). The CDR3 sequence: CASSIGEKGVGAFF. The CDR3 nucleotides are TGTGCCAGTAGTATCGGGGAAAAAGGCGTAGGCGCTTTCTTT.

V is TRBV28 and J is TRBJ2-7, with 11 bases aligning to TRBD2. CDR1 and CDR2 (germline): MDHEN, SYDVKM. V dropped 5 bases and J dropped 3; count of bases not matched to a gene: 6. The CDR3 contains 15 residues. The CDR3, as DNA: TGTGCCAGCAGTCCACGACTAGCGGGAAGCTACGAGCAGTACTTC. It translates to CASSPRLAGSYEQYF.

This chain connects TRBV29-1 to TRBJ1-2, with 8 bases aligning to TRBD1. Germline V gives CDR1 SQVTM, CDR2 ANQGSEA. The CDR3 loop spans 12 amino acids. CDR3 bases: TGCAGAAACAGGGGGAATTGTCTAGGCTACACCTTC. It translates to CRNRGNCLGYTF.